This T cell receptor (beta chain) was captured by sequencing in a study of cytomegalovirus exposure and HLA in healthy donors. Study background: As released early, the data held roughly 85 million unique TCRs from HLA-typed donors.

CDR3 length: 15 amino acids. Germline CDR1 is SQVTM and CDR2 is ANQGSEA. V was pared by 0 bases and J by 3 bases, with 14 bases between. Amplification used 60 Vbeta primers and 13 Jbeta primers. Assay used: immunoSEQ multiplex PCR; TCRdb lists only in-frame clones, some missing. Of around 92,000 clones listed, around 85% were seen once; the top ten hold 1% to 1.5%. This clonotype originated in a girl aged 2 to 9 in good health and CMV-seropositive. V gene TRBV29-1 combines with J gene TRBJ1-1, with D hard to call. Sequencing input: PBMCs. CDR3 protein: CSVEENSGFYTEAFF. The CDR3, as DNA: TGCAGCGTTGAAGAGAATTCGGGATTTTACACTGAAGCTTTCTTT.